One T cell receptor beta chain is described in this entry. This entry belongs to a study of T cell changes during pregnancy in multiple sclerosis. The CDR3 runs 15 residues. CDR1 and CDR2 (germline): MNHNS, SASEGT. The ends were cut back, 4 bases at V and 0 bases at J, with 10 bases in the middle. TCRdb keeps only in-frame clones here, not all; method: immunoSEQ multiplex PCR. The table has 25,000 to 30,000 clones, around nine tenths seen once. The genes are TRBV6-1 and TRBJ1-3; D remains unclear. The receptor's source is a female donor with multiple sclerosis, enrolled in a pregnancy study. The sample in question was CD4+ T cells from peripheral blood mononuclear cells, obtained in the first trimester of pregnancy. CDR3 DNA sequence: TGTGCCAGCAGTGCTTATTCTAGCTCTGGAAACACCATATATTTT. It specifies CASSAYSSSGNTIYF.